The rows below give T cell receptor beta chains drawn from one sample of a study of lymphopenia after photon versus proton radiotherapy. The assay was immunoSEQ multiplex PCR, and TCRdb's table has in-frame clones only and misses some. The table lists around 50,000 clones, 70% to 85% of them singletons. The source was peripheral blood, collected from a patient treated with proton-based radiotherapy. Every receptor here comes from a man in his 60s with pancreatic cancer. CDR3s include the opening cysteine and the closing phenylalanine or tryptophan. The order of the fields is clone size, J gene, V gene, D gene, CDR3 DNA, CDR3 protein. D genes are given only for firm matches. Clone size, where shown, is once, few, many, or a class for clones that have expanded.

size: -
J: TRBJ1-5
V: TRBV27
D: -
DNA: TGTGCCAGCAGTTGGACGGACCTGGGGGGTCAGCCCCAGCATTTT
CDR3: CASSWTDLGGQPQHF

size: few
J: TRBJ2-3
V: TRBV4-2
D: -
DNA: TGTGCCAGCAGCCCGACCCAGATAAGCACAGATACGCAGTATTTT
CDR3: CASSPTQISTDTQYF

size: -
J: TRBJ2-7
V: TRBV5-1
D: TRBD2
DNA: TGCGCCAGCAGCCTCCCCGCGGAGCGGGAGTATTACTACGAGCAGTACTTC
CDR3: CASSLPAEREYYYEQYF

size: -
J: TRBJ2-7
V: TRBV29-1
D: TRBD2
DNA: TGCAGCGTCGGGGGGGATACTAGCGGGACAATCTACGAGCAGTACTTC
CDR3: CSVGGDTSGTIYEQYF

size: -
J: TRBJ2-1
V: TRBV6-5
D: TRBD2
DNA: TGTGCCAGCAGTTTACGGGAGGGGTACAATGAGCAGTTCTTC
CDR3: CASSLREGYNEQFF

size: -
J: TRBJ2-3
V: TRBV5-4
D: TRBD1
DNA: TGTGCCAGCAGCCTCCGAGGACAGGGGGGTGCTACGCAGTATTTT
CDR3: CASSLRGQGGATQYF

size: once
J: TRBJ2-7
V: TRBV6-5
D: -
DNA: TGTGCCAGCAGGGGGGCAGCAAAATACGAGCAGTACTTC
CDR3: CASRGAAKYEQYF

size: -
J: TRBJ1-4
V: TRBV28
D: TRBD1
DNA: TGTGCCAGCAGCACCACAGGGGGCGGATGGGAAAAACTGTTTTTT
CDR3: CASSTTGGGWEKLFF

size: medium-sized
J: TRBJ1-5
V: TRBV28
D: -
DNA: TGTGCCAGCAGTGTCAATCAGCCCCAGCATTTT
CDR3: CASSVNQPQHF

size: -
J: TRBJ2-3
V: TRBV11-2
D: TRBD2
DNA: TGTGCCAGCAGCTTCCGACTAGCGGGAAGCACAGATACGCAGTATTTT
CDR3: CASSFRLAGSTDTQYF

size: few
J: TRBJ2-1
V: TRBV7-9
D: -
DNA: TGTGCCAGCAGCTTACCCCTAGTATCTGGTGAGCAGTTCTTC
CDR3: CASSLPLVSGEQFF

size: medium-sized
J: TRBJ1-5
V: TRBV10-3
D: -
DNA: TGTGCCATCAGTGGTGATCAGGCGGGCAATCAGCCCCAGCATTTT
CDR3: CAISGDQAGNQPQHF

size: -
J: TRBJ1-2
V: TRBV19
D: -
DNA: TGTGCCAGTAGGGGCAACTATGGCTACACCTTC
CDR3: CASRGNYGYTF

size: -
J: TRBJ2-7
V: TRBV30
D: -
DNA: TGTGCCTGGAGTGTAGGGGATTGGTACGAGCAGTACTTC
CDR3: CAWSVGDWYEQYF

size: -
J: TRBJ2-7
V: TRBV18
D: TRBD2
DNA: TGTGCCAGCTCACCCCCGGGACTAGCAATTCAGAATTACTTC
CDR3: CASSPPGLAIQNYF

size: -
J: TRBJ1-2
V: TRBV6-1
D: TRBD1
DNA: TGTGCCAGCAGTGCGGGGTTTACAGGGGCCAGAAGCTATGGCTACACCTTC
CDR3: CASSAGFTGARSYGYTF

size: -
J: TRBJ1-2
V: TRBV28
D: TRBD1
DNA: TGTGCCAGCAGACGACAGGGGGAGCGGTATGGCTACACCTTC
CDR3: CASRRQGERYGYTF

size: -
J: TRBJ1-5
V: TRBV15
D: -
DNA: TGTGCCACCAGCAGAGAAAGAATCATCGGGCAGCCCCAGCATTTT
CDR3: CATSRERIIGQPQHF

size: -
J: TRBJ2-1
V: TRBV9
D: TRBD2
DNA: TGTGCCAGCAGCCCCCGACTAGCGGGAGGGCCCCGCGATGAGCAGTTCTTC
CDR3: CASSPRLAGGPRDEQFF

size: -
J: TRBJ1-5
V: TRBV15
D: TRBD1
DNA: TGTGCCACCAGCACCGCGACAGGGAGAAGCAATCAGCCCCAGCATTTT
CDR3: CATSTATGRSNQPQHF

size: -
J: TRBJ1-4
V: TRBV7-8
D: -
DNA: TGTGCCAGCAGCTTAGCTAGGGGTAATGAAAAACTGTTTTTT
CDR3: CASSLARGNEKLFF

size: -
J: TRBJ1-1
V: TRBV19
D: -
DNA: TGTGCCAGTAGCCACAACAGGGACCCTGAAGCTTTCTTT
CDR3: CASSHNRDPEAFF

size: once
J: TRBJ1-5
V: TRBV19
D: TRBD1
DNA: TGTGCCAGTAGCGTTATACAGGGGCGCCAGCATTTT
CDR3: CASSVIQGRQHF

size: -
J: TRBJ2-2
V: TRBV9
D: TRBD2
DNA: TGTGCCAGCAGCCCCGGGGGGAGCTCCTGGGGCGGGGAGCTGTTTTTT
CDR3: CASSPGGSSWGGELFF

size: -
J: TRBJ2-1
V: TRBV19
D: -
DNA: TGTGCCAGTAGTATAGCCCCTATCAGCTCCTACAATGAGCAGTTCTTC
CDR3: CASSIAPISSYNEQFF

size: -
J: TRBJ2-2
V: TRBV18
D: TRBD1
DNA: TGTGCCAGCTCAAGGGACAGGGGTGTCGCCGGGGAGCTGTTTTTT
CDR3: CASSRDRGVAGELFF

size: -
J: TRBJ1-5
V: TRBV7-9
D: TRBD1
DNA: TGTGCCAGCAGCTTAGGGGACAGGGGGCCGAGGCAGCCCCAGCATTTT
CDR3: CASSLGDRGPRQPQHF

size: few
J: TRBJ1-3
V: TRBV4-2
D: -
DNA: TGTGCCAGCCAAACTGGAAACACCATATATTTT
CDR3: CASQTGNTIYF

size: -
J: TRBJ1-1
V: TRBV29-1
D: TRBD1
DNA: TGCAGCGTGGGCAGGGGGATGAACACTGAAGCTTTCTTT
CDR3: CSVGRGMNTEAFF

size: -
J: TRBJ2-7
V: TRBV28
D: -
DNA: TGTGCCAGCAGTCCTTCTTGGGCAGGGGGGGTTTACGAGCAGTACTTC
CDR3: CASSPSWAGGVYEQYF